Here is one T cell receptor (beta chain) with its context. The data are from a study of cytomegalovirus exposure and HLA in healthy donors. PCR primers comprised 60 Vbeta and 13 Jbeta primers. Using immunoSEQ multiplex PCR, the repertoire was profiled, and TCRdb retains in-frame clones only, with some absent. The sample lists approximately 120,000 clones; about 80% were seen once. V shed 5 bases and J shed 3 bases, with 15 bases lying between them. This CDR3 has 15 amino acids. Germline lookup yields CDR1 SEHNR and CDR2 FQNEAQ (reference sequence). This TCR was sampled from a woman in her thirties or forties in good health and CMV-seropositive. Sequenced sample: PBMCs. V is TRBV7-9 and J is TRBJ2-3; tentative D call: TRBD2 (5 bases). The CDR3: CASSNAAGVTDTQYF. The CDR3 DNA is TGTGCCAGCAGCAACGCAGCCGGGGTGACAGATACGCAGTATTTT.